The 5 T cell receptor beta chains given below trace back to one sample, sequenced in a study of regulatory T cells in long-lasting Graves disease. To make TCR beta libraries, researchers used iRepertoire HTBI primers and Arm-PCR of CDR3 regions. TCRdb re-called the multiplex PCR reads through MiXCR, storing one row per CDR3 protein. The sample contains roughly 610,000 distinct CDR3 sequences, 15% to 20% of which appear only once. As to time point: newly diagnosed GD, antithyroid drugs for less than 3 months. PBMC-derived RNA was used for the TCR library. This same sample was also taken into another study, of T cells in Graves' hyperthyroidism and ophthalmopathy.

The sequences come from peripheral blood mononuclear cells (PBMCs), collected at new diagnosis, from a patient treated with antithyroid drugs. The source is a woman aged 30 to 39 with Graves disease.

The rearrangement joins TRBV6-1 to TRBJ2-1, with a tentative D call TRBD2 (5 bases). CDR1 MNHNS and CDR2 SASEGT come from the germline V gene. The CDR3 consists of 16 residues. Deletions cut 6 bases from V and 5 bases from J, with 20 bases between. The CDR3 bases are TGTGCCAGCAGCACTCATAAGACTAACGTCAACAATGAGCAGTTCTTC. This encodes CASSTHKTNVNNEQFF.

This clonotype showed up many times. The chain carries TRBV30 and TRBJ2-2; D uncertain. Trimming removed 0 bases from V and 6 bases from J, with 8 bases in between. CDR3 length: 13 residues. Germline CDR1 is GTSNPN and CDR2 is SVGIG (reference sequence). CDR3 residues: CAWSVRVAGELFF. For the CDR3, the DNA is TGTGCCTGGAGTGTACGTGTTGCCGGGGAGCTGTTTTTT.

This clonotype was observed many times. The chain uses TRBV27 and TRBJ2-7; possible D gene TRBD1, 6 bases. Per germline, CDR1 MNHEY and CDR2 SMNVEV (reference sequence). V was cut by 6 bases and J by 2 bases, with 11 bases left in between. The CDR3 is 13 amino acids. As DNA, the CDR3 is TGTGCCAGCAGCCGGACAGTAGCCTACGAGCAGTACTTC. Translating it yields CASSRTVAYEQYF.

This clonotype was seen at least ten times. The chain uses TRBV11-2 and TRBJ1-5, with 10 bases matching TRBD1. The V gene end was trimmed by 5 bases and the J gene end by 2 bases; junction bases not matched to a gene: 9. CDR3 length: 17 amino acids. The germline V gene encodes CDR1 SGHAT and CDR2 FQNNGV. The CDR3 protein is CASSTRTGGSGNQPQHF. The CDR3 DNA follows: TGTGCCAGCAGCACTCGGACAGGGGGAAGCGGCAATCAGCCCCAGCATTTT.

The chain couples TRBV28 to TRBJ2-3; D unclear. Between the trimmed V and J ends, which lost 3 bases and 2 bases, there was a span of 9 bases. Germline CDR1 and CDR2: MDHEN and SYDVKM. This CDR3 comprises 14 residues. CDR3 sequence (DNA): TGTGCCAGCAGTTTTTCTAGACTCACAGATACGCAGTATTTT. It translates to CASSFSRLTDTQYF.